This T cell receptor beta chain originates from a study of human T cells and chemical hapten exposure. Individual cDNA molecules (in the library) carried attached unique molecular identifiers. From the RACE reads, TCRdb called clonotypes with MiXCR, one entry per CDR3 protein. The sample has approximately 81,000 distinct CDR3 sequences, roughly 8.7% seen once; the top ten hold approximately 1.4%. As for time point: healthy volunteer bleed at 6 weeks. Total RNA extraction was carried out from unfractionated whole blood. In germline, CDR1 is SQVTM, CDR2 ANQGSEA. Between the trimmed V and J ends, which lost 7 bases and 6 bases, there was a span of 24 bases. The CDR3 runs to 16 residues. Ten or more counts support this clonotype.

The J gene is TRBJ2-2, the V gene TRBV29-1; D may be TRBD1 (6 bases). The clonotype was recovered from a male donor in good health. Some clones in this sample may be carry-over from other donors' samples. Sequencing used whole blood. The CDR3 region has the DNA TGCAGCGCTCGCATGTGGGTAACAGGGAGTGCCGGGGAGCTGTTTTTT. Its protein is CSARMWVTGSAGELFF.